Listed here is a single TCR beta chain. Its antigen is still unknown. The V segment lost 5 bases and the J segment 0 bases; nucleotides outside the gene matches: 3. This CDR3 region has 17 residues. The germline gives CDR1 ENHRY, CDR2 SYGVKD. This sample was taken from a study of T-cell memory formation after mild COVID-19. The study's findings and limits: CD4+ contracting clones were mainly CM and EM; CD8+ ones, EMRA. Day 15 to 85 contractors were CD4/CD8 balanced; later expanders leaned CD4+.

MiXCR, applied by TCRdb to the 5' RACE reads, yields one record per CDR3 protein. The profile shows under 350,000 distinct CDR3 sequences, 15% to 20% of them singletons. This TCR derives from a man between 18 and 29 years old who had mild COVID-19 (a few samples of this study predate the infection). Cell type and time point are not known. The gene calls are TRBV10-3 and TRBJ2-3; 15 nucleotides align to TRBD2. Sequenced input: PBMCs or a T cell subset sorted from them (not recorded which). CDR3 nucleotides: TGTGCCATCAGTATGGGACTAGCGGGGGGTAGCACAGATACGCAGTATTTT. It yields the protein CAISMGLAGGSTDTQYF.